This TCR beta chain was captured in a study of vaccination and CD4 T cells after COVID-19. In the study overall: Stimulation of the cells used overlapping spike peptide pools from SARS-CoV-2 and from the common cold coronaviruses HCoV-NL63, HCoV-OC43 and HCoV-229E.

General study results and limits: Among those convalescent, a median around 86% of reactive clones emerged solely post-vaccination.

The germline gives CDR1 KGHDR, CDR2 SFDVKD. Trimming stripped 10 bases from V and 0 bases from J, with 14 bases between. The CDR3 extends over 14 amino acids. At the Johns Hopkins FTIC core, DNA taken from cultured CD4+ T cells was sequenced by way of the Oncomine TCR Beta short-read assay. After culture, CD4+ T cells served as the source for genomic DNA extraction. TCRdb redid the calling of the PCR reads with MiXCR, one entry per CDR3 protein. The sample lists 2,100 or so distinct CDR3 sequences, 25% to 30% occurring once. Indicated treatment: roughly 10-day PBMC culture with coronavirus spike peptide pools or control peptides (ViraFEST assay). This clonotype is categorized as large (0.1 to 1%). Its antigen is as yet unknown.

The source is a human donor who had recovered from COVID-19. Sequencing used CD4+ T cells from blood, cultured in vitro, obtained after SARS-CoV-2 vaccination. The gene calls are TRBV24-1 and TRBJ1-2; D may be TRBD1 (5 bases). The chain's CDR3 is CATSDTTSNYGYTF. The CDR3 DNA sequence: TGTGCCACTTCGGACACGACCTCTAACTATGGCTACACCTTC.